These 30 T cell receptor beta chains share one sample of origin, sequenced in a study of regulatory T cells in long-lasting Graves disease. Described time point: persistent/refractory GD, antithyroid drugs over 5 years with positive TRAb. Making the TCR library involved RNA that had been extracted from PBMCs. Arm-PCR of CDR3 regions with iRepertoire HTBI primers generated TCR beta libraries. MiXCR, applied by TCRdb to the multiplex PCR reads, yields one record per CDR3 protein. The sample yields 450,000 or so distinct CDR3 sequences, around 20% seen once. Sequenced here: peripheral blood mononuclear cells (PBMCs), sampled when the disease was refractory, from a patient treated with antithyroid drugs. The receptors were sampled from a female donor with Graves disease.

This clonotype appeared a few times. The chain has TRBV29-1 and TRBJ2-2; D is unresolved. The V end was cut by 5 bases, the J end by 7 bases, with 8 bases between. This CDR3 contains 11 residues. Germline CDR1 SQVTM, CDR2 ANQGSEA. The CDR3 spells CSVRTVGELFF. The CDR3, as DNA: TGCAGCGTTAGAACCGTCGGGGAGCTGTTTTTT.

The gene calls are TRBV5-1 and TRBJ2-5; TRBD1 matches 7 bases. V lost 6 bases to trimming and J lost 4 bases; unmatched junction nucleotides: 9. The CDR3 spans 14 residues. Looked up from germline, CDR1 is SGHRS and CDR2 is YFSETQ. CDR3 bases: TGCGCCAGCAATGACAGGAACAGGGGAGAGACCCAGTACTTC. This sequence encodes CASNDRNRGETQYF. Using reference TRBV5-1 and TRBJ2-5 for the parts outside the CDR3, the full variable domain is KAGVTQTPRYLIKTRGQQVTLSCSPISGHRSVSWYQQTPGQGLQFLFEYFSETQRNKGNFPGRFSGRQFSNSRSEMNVSTLELGDSALYLCASNDRNRGETQYFGPGTRLLVL.

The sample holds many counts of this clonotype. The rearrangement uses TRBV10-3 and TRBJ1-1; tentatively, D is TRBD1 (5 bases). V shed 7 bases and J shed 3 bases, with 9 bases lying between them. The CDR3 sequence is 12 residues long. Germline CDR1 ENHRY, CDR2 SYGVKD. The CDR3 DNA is TGTGCCATCATTGGGGGGGACACTGAAGCTTTCTTT. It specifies CAIIGGDTEAFF.

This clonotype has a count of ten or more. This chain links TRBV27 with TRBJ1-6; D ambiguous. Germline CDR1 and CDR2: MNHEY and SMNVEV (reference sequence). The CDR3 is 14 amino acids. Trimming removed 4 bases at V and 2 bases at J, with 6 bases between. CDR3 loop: CASSSYPYNSPLHF. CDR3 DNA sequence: TGTGCCAGCAGTTCTTACCCCTATAATTCACCCCTCCACTTT.

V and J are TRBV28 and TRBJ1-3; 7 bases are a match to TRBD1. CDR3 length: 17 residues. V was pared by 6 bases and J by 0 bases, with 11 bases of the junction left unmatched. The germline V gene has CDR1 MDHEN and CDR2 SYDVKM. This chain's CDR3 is CASSLISGTDSGNTIYF. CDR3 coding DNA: TGTGCCAGCAGCCTTATTTCAGGGACAGACTCTGGAAACACCATATATTTT.

CDR3 DNA: TGTGCCAGCAGCACGATGGCACGCAGGACGAAAAACTACGAGCAGTACTTC. Its protein is CASSTMARRTKNYEQYF. The chain employs TRBV5-4 and TRBJ2-7; D is unclear. This CDR3 has 17 residues. Germline CDR1 SGHNT, CDR2 YYREEE (reference sequence). V lost 4 bases to trimming and J lost 3 bases, with 23 bases between them.

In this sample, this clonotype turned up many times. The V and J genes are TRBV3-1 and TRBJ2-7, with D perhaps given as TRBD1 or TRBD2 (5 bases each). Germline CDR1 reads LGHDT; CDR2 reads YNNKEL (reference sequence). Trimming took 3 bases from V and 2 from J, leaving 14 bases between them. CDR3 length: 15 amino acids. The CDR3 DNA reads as TGTGCCAGCAGCCAGGGACGGCTCGTAACCTACGAGCAGTACTTC. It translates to CASSQGRLVTYEQYF.

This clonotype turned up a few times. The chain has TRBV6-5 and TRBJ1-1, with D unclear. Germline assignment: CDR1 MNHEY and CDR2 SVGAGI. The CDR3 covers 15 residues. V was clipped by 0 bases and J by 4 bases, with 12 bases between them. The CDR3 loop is CASSYSNNLGTEAFF. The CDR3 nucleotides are TGTGCCAGCAGTTACTCAAACAACTTGGGCACTGAAGCTTTCTTT.

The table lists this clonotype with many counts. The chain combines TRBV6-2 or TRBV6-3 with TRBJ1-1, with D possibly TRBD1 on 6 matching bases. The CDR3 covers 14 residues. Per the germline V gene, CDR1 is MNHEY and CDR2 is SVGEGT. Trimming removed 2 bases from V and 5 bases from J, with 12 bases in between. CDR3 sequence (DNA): TGTGCCAGCAGTTACGGGGGGCTCGGGACTGAAGCTTTCTTT. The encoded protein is CASSYGGLGTEAFF.

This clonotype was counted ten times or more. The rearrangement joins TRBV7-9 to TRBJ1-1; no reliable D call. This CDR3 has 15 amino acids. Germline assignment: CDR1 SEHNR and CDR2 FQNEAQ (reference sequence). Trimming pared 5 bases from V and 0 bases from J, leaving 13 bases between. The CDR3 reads CASSPKGRMNTEAFF. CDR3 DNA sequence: TGTGCCAGCAGCCCCAAAGGACGGATGAACACTGAAGCTTTCTTT.

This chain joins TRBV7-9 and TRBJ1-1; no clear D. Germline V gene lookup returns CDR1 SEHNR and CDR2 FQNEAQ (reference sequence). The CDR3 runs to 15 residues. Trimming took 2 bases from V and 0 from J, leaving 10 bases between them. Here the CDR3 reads CASSLFEGMNTEAFF. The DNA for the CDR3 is TGTGCCAGCAGCTTATTTGAGGGAATGAACACTGAAGCTTTCTTT.

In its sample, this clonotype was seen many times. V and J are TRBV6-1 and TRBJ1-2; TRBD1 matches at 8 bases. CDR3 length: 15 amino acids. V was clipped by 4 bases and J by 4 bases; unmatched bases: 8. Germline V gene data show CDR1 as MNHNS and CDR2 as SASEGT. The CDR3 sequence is CASSGAAGQAYGYTF. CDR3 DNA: TGTGCCAGCAGTGGAGCCGCGGGACAGGCCTATGGCTACACCTTC.

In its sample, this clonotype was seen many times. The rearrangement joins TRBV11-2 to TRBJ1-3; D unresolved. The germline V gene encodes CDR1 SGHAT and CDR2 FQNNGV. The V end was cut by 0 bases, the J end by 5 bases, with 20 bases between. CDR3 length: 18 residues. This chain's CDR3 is CASSLDLVIDKPRNTIYF. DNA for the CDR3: TGTGCCAGCAGCTTAGACTTGGTAATAGACAAGCCCCGAAACACCATATATTTT.

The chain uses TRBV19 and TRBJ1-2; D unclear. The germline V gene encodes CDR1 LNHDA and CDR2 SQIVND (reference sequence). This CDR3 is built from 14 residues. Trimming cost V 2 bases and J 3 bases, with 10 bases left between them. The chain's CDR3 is CASSIRNTDYGYTF. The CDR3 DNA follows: TGTGCCAGTAGTATAAGGAATACGGACTATGGCTACACCTTC.

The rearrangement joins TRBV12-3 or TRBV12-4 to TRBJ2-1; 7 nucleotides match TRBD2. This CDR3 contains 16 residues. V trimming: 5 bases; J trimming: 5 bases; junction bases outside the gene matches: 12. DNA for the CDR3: TGTGCCAGCAGTCCGTGGACTAGGAGGATTGACAATGAGCAGTTCTTC. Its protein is CASSPWTRRIDNEQFF.

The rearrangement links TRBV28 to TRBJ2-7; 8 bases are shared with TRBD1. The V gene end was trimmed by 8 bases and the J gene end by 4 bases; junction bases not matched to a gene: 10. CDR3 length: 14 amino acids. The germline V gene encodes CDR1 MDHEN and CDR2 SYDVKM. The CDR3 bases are TGTGCCAGCGGGATAGGACAGGGAAGGTACGAGCAGTACTTC. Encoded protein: CASGIGQGRYEQYF.

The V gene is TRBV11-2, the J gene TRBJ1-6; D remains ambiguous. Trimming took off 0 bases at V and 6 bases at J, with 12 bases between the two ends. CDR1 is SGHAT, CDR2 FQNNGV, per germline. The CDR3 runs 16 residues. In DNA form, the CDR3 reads TGTGCCAGCAGCTTAGACCTCCCCAATTTTAATTCACCCCTCCACTTT. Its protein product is CASSLDLPNFNSPLHF.

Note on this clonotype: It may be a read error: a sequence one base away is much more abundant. The CDR3 spells CAGRRGWHGGTQPQHF. As DNA, the CDR3 is TGTGCCGGCAGGCGGGGCTGGCACGGGGGGACTCAGCCCCAGCATTTT. This sequence joins TRBV28 and TRBJ1-5, with a tentative D call TRBD1 (5 bases). Germline V gene lookup returns CDR1 MDHEN and CDR2 SYDVKM. The CDR3 is 16 residues long.

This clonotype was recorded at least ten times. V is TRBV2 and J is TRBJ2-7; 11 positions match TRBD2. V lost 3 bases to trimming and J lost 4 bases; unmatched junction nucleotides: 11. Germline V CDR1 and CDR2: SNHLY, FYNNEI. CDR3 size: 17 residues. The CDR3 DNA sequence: TGTGCCAGCAGTGAGTTTGGGACTAGCGGATCCCGTTACGAGCAGTACTTC. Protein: CASSEFGTSGSRYEQYF.

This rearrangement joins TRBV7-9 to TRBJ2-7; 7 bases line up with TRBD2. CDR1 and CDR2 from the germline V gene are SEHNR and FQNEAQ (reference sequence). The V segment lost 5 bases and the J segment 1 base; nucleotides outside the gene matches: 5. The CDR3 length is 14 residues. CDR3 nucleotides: TGTGCCAGCAGCCCCACGCGGGAGTCCTACGAGCAGTACTTC. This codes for CASSPTRESYEQYF.

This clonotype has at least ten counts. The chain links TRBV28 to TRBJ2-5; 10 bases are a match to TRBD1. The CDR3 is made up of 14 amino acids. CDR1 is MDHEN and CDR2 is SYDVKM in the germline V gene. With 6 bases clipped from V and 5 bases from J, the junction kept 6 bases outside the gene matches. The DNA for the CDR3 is TGTGCCAGCAGGGCGACAGGGGGCGGTGAGACCCAGTACTTC. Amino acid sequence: CASRATGGGETQYF.

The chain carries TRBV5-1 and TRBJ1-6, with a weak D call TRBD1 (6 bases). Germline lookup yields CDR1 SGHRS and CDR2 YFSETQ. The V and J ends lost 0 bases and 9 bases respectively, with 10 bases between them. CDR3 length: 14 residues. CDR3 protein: CASSLAGQTSPLHF. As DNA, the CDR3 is TGCGCCAGCAGCTTGGCAGGACAGACTTCACCCCTCCACTTT. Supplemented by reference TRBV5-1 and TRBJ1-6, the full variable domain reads KAGVTQTPRYLIKTRGQQVTLSCSPISGHRSVSWYQQTPGQGLQFLFEYFSETQRNKGNFPGRFSGRQFSNSRSEMNVSTLELGDSALYLCASSLAGQTSPLHFGNGTRLTVT.

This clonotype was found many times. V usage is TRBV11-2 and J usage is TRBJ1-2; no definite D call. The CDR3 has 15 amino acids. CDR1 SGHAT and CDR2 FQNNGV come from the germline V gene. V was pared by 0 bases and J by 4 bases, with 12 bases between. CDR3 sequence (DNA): TGTGCCAGCAGCTTAGATCAGGAGAAGCGCTATGGCTACACCTTC. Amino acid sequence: CASSLDQEKRYGYTF.

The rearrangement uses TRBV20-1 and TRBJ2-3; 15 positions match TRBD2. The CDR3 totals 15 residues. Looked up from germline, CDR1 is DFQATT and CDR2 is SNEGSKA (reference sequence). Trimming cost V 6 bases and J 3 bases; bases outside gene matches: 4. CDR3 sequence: CSARTSGRGTDTQYF. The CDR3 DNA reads TGCAGTGCCAGGACTAGCGGGAGGGGGACAGATACGCAGTATTTT.

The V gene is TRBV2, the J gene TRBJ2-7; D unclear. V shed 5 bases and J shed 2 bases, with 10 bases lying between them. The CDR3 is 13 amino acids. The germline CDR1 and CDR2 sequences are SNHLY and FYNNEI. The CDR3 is CASSRRVTYEQYF. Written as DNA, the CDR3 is TGTGCCAGCAGTCGCCGGGTGACCTACGAGCAGTACTTC.

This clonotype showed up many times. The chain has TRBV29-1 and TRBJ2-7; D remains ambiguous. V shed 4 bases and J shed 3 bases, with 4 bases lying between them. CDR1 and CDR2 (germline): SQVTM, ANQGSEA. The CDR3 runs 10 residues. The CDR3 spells CSVGRYEQYF. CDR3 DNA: TGCAGCGTTGGACGCTACGAGCAGTACTTC.

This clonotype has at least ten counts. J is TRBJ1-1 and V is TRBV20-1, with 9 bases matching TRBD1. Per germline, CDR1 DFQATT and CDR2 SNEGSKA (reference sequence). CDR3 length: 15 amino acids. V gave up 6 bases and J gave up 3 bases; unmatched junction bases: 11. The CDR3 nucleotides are TGCAGTGCGAGGAAACAGGGGGCCTTGTACACTGAAGCTTTCTTT. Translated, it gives CSARKQGALYTEAFF.

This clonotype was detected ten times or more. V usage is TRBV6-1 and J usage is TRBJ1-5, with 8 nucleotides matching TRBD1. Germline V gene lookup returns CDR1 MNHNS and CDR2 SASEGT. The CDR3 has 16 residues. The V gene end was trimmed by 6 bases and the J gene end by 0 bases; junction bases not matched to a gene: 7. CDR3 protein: CASRGTGRFSNQPQHF. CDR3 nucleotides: TGTGCCAGCAGAGGGACAGGCCGATTTAGCAATCAGCCCCAGCATTTT.

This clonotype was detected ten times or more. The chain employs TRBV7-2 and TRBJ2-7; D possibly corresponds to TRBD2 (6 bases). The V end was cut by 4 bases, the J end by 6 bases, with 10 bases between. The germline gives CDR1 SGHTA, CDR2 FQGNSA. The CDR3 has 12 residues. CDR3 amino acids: CASSSTRLEQYF. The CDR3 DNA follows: TGTGCCAGCAGCTCGACTAGGCTCGAGCAGTACTTC.

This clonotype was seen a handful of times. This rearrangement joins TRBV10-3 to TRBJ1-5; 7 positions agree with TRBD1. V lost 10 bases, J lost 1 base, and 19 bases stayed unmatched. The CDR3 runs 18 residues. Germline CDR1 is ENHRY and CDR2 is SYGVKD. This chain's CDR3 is CATGTVNRGMESNQPQHF. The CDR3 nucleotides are TGTGCCACGGGCACTGTAAACAGGGGTATGGAGAGCAATCAGCCCCAGCATTTT.